This T cell receptor beta chain is from a study of cytomegalovirus exposure and HLA in healthy donors. Points from the study as a whole: A later analysis linked a missense DCLRE1C variant to TCR beta V- and J-gene trimming. When analyzed later, the rates of TCR association showed variation by HLA locus, with DRB1 the most and HLA-C the fewest.

As regards this clone: Its specificity is unknown.

PCR was performed using 60 Vbeta and 13 Jbeta primers. Only in-frame clones appear in the TCRdb table, and some are missing; sequencing was by immunoSEQ multiplex PCR. The sample includes around 160,000 clones, approximately 78% seen only once; the top ten take 7% to 9%. There are 14 residues in the CDR3. V shed 4 bases, J shed 0 bases, and the junction held 4 bases outside the gene matches. The germline gives CDR1 SGHTS, CDR2 YDEGEE. This chain joins TRBV5-8 and TRBJ2-7; 7 bases line up with TRBD2. Sequenced sample: PBMCs. The receptor was isolated from a male donor in good health and CMV-seropositive. The CDR3 region has the DNA TGTGCCAGCAGCGTAAGCGGGGTCTCCTACGAGCAGTACTTC. Amino acid sequence: CASSVSGVSYEQYF.